This T cell receptor (beta chain) was sequenced in a study of long-term antiretroviral therapy in people with HIV. Investigators performed immunoSEQ version v3.0 at survey level. Sequenced by immunoSEQ multiplex PCR; TCRdb stores in-frame clones only, minus some. The data show under 50,000 clones, with roughly nine tenths seen just once and about 4% held by the top ten. The germline gives CDR1 SGDLS, CDR2 YYNGEE. V was pared by 5 bases and J by 9 bases, with 18 bases between. The CDR3 loop spans 14 amino acids. This clonotype originated in a woman aged 50 to 60 with HIV. Sequencing used unsorted PBMCs, obtained 1.2 years after starting antiretroviral therapy. V gene TRBV9 combines with J gene TRBJ1-3; weak D call: TRBD1 (5 bases). CDR3 protein: CASSWGRAGGTIYF. The CDR3 nucleotides are TGTGCCAGCAGTTGGGGCAGGGCCGGGGGCACCATATATTTT. The whole variable domain, remainder taken from reference TRBV9 and TRBJ1-3, is DSGVTQTPKHLITATGQRVTLRCSPRSGDLSVYWYQQSLDQGLQFLIQYYNGEERAKGNILERFSAQQFPDLHSELNLSSLELGDSALYFCASSWGRAGGTIYFGEGSWLTVV.